This TCR beta chain comes out of a study of T-cell reconstitution after alpha-beta-depleted transplantation in children. The germline V gene encodes CDR1 LNHDA and CDR2 SQIVND (reference sequence). The CDR3 has 13 amino acids. The V and J ends lost 3 bases and 6 bases respectively, with 9 bases between them. Notes on this clonotype: Its antigen is not known.

The library targeted TCRbeta and was prepared with unique molecular identifiers. TCRdb re-called the PCR reads with MiXCR, one entry per CDR3 protein. Of roughly 300,000 distinct CDR3 sequences in the sample, 9.5% to 13% were seen once. General observations from the study: Expanded graft clones numbering several hundred reportedly gave rise to alpha-beta T cells about two months after transplant. The study traced high day-60 TCRbeta diversity in some patients to surviving recipient T cells and thymic progenitors. After one year, T-cell counts and TCRbeta diversity mostly came from new T cells.

The sequence was collected from a male patient between 2 and 10 years old who had a stem cell transplant for chronic granulomatous disease, so the T cells may come from the graft donor. Sequenced material: peripheral blood, taken 180 days after TCRalphabeta/CD19-depleted stem cell transplant. The rearrangement joins TRBV19 to TRBJ2-1; the D is unclear. The CDR3, as DNA: TGTGCCAGTAGTATTCTCCAATTCAATGAGCAGTTCTTC. Translating it yields CASSILQFNEQFF.